This T cell receptor beta chain was captured in a study of shared clonotypes between healthy human individuals. Study observations and caveats: Naive subsets, compared against memory subsets, generally had larger estimated richness values. Only blood was sampled; tissue repertoires likely differ.

This CDR3 comprises 12 residues. Germline CDR1 reads SGHRS; CDR2 reads YFSETQ. V lost 2 bases, J lost 7 bases, and 2 bases stayed unmatched. Deep-level settings were used for running the assay. The table came from immunoSEQ multiplex PCR; TCRdb's copy has only in-frame clones and leaves some out. The data contain hundreds of thousands of clones, 60% to 75% of them singletons. Worth noting for this clone: Its antigen is unknown.

This chain connects TRBV5-1 to TRBJ1-1; 7 bases match TRBD1. The receptor's source is a young woman in good health. Sequenced material: memory CD4+ T cells sorted from blood. Specified subset: CD45RA-negative fraction. This CDR3 reads CASSFGDSEAFF. CDR3 sequence (DNA): TGCGCCAGCAGCTTCGGGGACAGTGAAGCTTTCTTT.